This T cell receptor (beta chain) is from a study of T cells after yellow fever vaccination. Across the whole study: Libraries from low-cell-number fractions were prepared with the SMART-Seq v4 Ultra Low Input RNA kit. Findings of the study overall: Abundant contaminating clonotypes from the bulk population could appear in FACS-sorted repertoires.

The CDR3 spans 14 residues. Trimming cost V 3 bases and J 0 bases, with 7 bases left between them. Germline V gene data show CDR1 as SGDLS and CDR2 as YYNGEE. In the case of this clonotype: Its antigen is still unknown.

Researchers made TCR cDNA using 5'RACE template switching, and this step added a universal primer site and UMIs. One entry per CDR3 protein, called by TCRdb with MiXCR from the 5' RACE reads. The data show about 75,000 distinct CDR3 sequences, with about 7.7% seen just once and around 30% held by the top ten. The genes are TRBV9 and TRBJ2-4, with no clear D. This receptor was identified in a man aged 18 to 30 who received the YFV17D yellow fever vaccine. Sequencing was performed on CD8+ T cells sorted from PBMCs, taken 10 to 11 days after the first yellow fever vaccination. CDR3 sequence: CASSESLAKNIQYF. The DNA for the CDR3 is TGTGCCAGCAGCGAGTCCCTAGCCAAAAACATTCAGTACTTC.